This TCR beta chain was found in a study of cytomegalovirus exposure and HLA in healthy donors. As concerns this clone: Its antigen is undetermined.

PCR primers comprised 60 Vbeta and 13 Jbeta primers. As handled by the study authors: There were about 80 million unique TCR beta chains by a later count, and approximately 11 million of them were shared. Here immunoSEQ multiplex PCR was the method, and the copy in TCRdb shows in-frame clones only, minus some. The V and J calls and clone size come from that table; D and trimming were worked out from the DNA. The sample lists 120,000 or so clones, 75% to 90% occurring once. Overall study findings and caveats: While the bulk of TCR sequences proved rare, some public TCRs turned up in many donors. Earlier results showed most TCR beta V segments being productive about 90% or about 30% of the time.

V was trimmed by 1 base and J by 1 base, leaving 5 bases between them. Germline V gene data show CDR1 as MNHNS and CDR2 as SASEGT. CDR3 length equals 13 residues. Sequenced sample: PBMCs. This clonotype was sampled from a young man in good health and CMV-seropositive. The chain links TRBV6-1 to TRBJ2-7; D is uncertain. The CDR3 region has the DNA TGTGCCAGCAGTGAAGGAGGATCCTACGAGCAGTACTTC. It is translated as CASSEGGSYEQYF.